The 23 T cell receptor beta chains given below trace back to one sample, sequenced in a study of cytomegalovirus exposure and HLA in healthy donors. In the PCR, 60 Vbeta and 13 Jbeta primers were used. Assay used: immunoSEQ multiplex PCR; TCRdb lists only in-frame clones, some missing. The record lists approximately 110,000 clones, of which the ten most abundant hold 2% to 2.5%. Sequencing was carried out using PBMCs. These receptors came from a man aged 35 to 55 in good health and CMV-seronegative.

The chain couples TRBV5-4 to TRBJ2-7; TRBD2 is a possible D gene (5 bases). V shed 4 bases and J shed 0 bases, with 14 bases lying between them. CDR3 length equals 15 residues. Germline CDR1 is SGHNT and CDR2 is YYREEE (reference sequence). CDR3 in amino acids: CASSDRTGSSYEQYF. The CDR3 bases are TGTGCCAGCAGCGACCGGACGGGGTCCTCCTACGAGCAGTACTTC. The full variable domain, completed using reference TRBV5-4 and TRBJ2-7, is ETGVTQSPTHLIKTRGQQVTLRCSSQSGHNTVSWYQQALGQGPQFIFQYYREEENGRGNFPPRFSGLQFPNYSSELNVNALELDDSALYLCASSDRTGSSYEQYFGPGTRLTVT.

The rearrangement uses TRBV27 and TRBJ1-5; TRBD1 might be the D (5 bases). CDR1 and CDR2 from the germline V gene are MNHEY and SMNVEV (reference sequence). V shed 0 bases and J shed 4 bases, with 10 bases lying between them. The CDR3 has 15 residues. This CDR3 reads CASSLSTRTNQPQHF. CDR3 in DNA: TGTGCCAGCAGTTTATCGACACGGACAAATCAGCCCCAGCATTTT.

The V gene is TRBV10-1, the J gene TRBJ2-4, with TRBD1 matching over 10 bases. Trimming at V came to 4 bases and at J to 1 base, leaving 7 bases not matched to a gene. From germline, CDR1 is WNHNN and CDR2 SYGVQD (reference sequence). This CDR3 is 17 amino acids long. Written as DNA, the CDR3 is TGCGCCAGCAGTGTGGGACAGGGGTCTTCGGCCAAAAACATTCAGTACTTC. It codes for CASSVGQGSSAKNIQYF.

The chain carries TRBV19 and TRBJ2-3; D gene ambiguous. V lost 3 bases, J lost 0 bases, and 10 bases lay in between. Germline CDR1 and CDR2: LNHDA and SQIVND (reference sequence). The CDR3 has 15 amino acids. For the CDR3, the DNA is TGTGCCAGTAGTATCACTGCGGATAGCACAGATACGCAGTATTTT. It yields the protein CASSITADSTDTQYF. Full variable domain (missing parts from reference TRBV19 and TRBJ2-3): DGGITQSPKYLFRKEGQNVTLSCEQNLNHDAMYWYRQDPGQGLRLIYYSQIVNDFQKGDIAEGYSVSREKKESFPLTVTSAQKNPTAFYLCASSITADSTDTQYFGPGTRLTVL.

The CDR3 coding sequence is TGCAGCGTTGAAGGTGGAGGACTAGCGGGAGTTCCAGATACGCAGTATTTT. Amino acids: CSVEGGGLAGVPDTQYF. V is TRBV29-1 and J is TRBJ2-3, with TRBD2 matching 13 bases. The germline gives CDR1 SQVTM, CDR2 ANQGSEA. CDR3 length: 17 amino acids. V shed 1 base, J shed 4 bases, and the junction held 8 bases outside the gene matches.

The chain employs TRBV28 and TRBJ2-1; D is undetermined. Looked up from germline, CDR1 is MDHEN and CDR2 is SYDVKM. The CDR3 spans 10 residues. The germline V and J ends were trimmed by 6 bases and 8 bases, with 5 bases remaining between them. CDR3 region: CASRRYEQFF. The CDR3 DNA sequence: TGTGCCAGCAGACGGTATGAGCAGTTCTTC.

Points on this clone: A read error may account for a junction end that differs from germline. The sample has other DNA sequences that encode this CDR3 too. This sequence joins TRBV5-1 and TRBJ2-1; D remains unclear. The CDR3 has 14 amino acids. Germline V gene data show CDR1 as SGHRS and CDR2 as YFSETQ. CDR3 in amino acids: CASRRPSVVNEQFF. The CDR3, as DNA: TGTGCCTCACGCCGCCCGTCGGTTGTGAATGAGCAGTTCTTC. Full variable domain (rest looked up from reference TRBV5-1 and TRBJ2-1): KAGVTQTPRYLIKTRGQQVTLSCSPISGHRSVSWYQQTPGQGLQFLFEYFSETQRNKGNFPGRFSGRQFSNSRSEMNVSTLELGDSALYLCASRRPSVVNEQFFGPGTRLTVL.

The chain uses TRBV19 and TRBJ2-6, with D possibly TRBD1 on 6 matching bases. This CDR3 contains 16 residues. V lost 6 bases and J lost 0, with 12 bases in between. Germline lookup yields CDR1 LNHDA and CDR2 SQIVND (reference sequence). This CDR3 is CASRKNRVSGANVLTF. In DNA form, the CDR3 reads TGTGCCAGTAGAAAAAACAGGGTCTCTGGGGCCAACGTCCTGACTTTC.

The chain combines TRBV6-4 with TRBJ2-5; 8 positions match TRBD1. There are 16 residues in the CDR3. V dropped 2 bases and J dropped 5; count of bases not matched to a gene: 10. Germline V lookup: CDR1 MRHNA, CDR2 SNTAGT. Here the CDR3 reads CASSDGARGRGETQYF. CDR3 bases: TGTGCCAGCAGTGACGGGGCCAGGGGGCGAGGGGAGACCCAGTACTTC.

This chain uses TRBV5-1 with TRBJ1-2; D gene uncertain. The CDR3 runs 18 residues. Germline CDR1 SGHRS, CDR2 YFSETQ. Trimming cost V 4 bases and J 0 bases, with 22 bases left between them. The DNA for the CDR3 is TGCGCCAGCAGCGTGATCCCGGATTCCCAGGCAGCTAACTATGGCTACACCTTC. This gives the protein CASSVIPDSQAANYGYTF.

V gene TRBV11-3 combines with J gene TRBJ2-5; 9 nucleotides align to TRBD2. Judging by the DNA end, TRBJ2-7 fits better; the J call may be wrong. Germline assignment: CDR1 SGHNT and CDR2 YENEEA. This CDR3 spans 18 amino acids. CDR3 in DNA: TGTGCCAGCAGCAAAAGACCCTTGCTAGCGGGGATCTCCTACGAGCAGTACTTC. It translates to CASSKRPLLAGISYEQYF.

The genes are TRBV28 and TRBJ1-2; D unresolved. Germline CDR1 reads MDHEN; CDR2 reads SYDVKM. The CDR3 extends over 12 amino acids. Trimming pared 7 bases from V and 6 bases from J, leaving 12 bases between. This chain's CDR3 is CASTEVENGYTF. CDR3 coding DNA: TGTGCCAGCACCGAGGTTGAGAATGGCTACACCTTC.

The CDR3 DNA sequence: TGTGCCAGCAGATCTTCCACAGGGGTTGGCACTGAAGCTTTCTTT. Residues: CASRSSTGVGTEAFF. The J gene is TRBJ1-1, the V gene TRBV11-2; 7 nucleotides agree with TRBD1. The germline CDR1 and CDR2 sequences are SGHAT and FQNNGV. The V segment lost 6 bases and the J segment 4 bases; nucleotides outside the gene matches: 11. CDR3 size: 15 residues. The whole variable domain, remainder taken from reference TRBV11-2 and TRBJ1-1, is EAGVAQSPRYKIIEKRQSVAFWCNPISGHATLYWYQQILGQGPKLLIQFQNNGVVDDSQLPKDRFSAERLKGVDSTLKIQPAKLEDSAVYLCASRSSTGVGTEAFFGQGTRLTVV.

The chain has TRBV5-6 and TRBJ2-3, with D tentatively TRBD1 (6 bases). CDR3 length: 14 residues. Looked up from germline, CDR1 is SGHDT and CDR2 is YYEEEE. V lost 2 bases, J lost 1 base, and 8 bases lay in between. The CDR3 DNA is TGTGCCAGCAGCTTAGGGACACGCACAGATACGCAGTATTTT. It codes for CASSLGTRTDTQYF.

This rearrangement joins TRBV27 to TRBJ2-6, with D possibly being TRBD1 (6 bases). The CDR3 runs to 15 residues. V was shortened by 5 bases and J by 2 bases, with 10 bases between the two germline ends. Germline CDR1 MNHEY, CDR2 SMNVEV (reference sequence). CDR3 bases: TGTGCCAGCAGTCCGACAGGCGCTGGGGCCAACGTCCTGACTTTC. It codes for CASSPTGAGANVLTF.

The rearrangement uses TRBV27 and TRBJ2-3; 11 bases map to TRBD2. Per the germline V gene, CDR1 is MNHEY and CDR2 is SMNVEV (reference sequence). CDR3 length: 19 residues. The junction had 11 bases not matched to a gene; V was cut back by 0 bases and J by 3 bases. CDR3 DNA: TGTGCCAGCAGTTTATCTGCCCTAGCGGGAGGAATGGGTACAGATACGCAGTATTTT. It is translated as CASSLSALAGGMGTDTQYF.

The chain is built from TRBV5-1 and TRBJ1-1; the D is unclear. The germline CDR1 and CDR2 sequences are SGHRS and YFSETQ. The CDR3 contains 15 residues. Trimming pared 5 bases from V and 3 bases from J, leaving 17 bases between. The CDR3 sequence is CASSLNPTVDTEAFF. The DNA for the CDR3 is TGCGCCAGCAGTTTGAACCCCACTGTAGACACTGAAGCTTTCTTT.

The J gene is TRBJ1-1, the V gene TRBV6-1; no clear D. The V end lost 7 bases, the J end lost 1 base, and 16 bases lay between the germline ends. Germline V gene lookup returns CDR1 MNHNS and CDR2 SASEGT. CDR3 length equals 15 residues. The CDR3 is CASTYTAGSNTEAFF. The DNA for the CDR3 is TGTGCCAGCACCTACACCGCGGGCTCGAACACTGAAGCTTTCTTT.

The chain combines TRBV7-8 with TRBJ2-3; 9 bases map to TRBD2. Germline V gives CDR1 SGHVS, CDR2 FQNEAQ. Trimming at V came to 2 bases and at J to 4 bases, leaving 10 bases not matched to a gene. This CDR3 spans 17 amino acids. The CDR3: CASSLIPERLAADTQYF. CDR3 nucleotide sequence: TGTGCCAGCAGCTTAATCCCCGAAAGACTAGCGGCAGATACGCAGTATTTT.

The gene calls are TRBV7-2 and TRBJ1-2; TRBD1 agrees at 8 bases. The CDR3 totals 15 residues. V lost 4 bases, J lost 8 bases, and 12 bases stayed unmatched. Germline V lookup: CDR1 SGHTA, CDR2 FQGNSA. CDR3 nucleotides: TGTGCCAGCAGCTACCCGGACAGGGAGAGGCTCGGCTACACCTTC. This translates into CASSYPDRERLGYTF.

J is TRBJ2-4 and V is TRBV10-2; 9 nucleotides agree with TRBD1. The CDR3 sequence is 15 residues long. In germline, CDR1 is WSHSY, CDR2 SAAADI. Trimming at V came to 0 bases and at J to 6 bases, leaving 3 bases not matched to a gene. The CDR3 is CASSESGQGGNIQYF. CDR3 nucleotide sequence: TGCGCCAGCAGTGAGTCGGGACAGGGTGGAAACATTCAGTACTTC.

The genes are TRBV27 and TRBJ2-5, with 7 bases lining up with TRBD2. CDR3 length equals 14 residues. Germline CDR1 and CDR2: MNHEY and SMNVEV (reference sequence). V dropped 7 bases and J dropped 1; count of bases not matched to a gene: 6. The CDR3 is CASMASGAQETQYF. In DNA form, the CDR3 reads TGTGCCAGCATGGCTAGCGGAGCCCAAGAGACCCAGTACTTC.

CDR3: CSVLPSENYEQYF. CDR3 DNA: TGCAGCGTCCTACCCTCGGAGAACTACGAGCAGTACTTC. The chain couples TRBV29-1 to TRBJ2-7; D gene unclear. Germline V lookup: CDR1 SQVTM, CDR2 ANQGSEA. Trimming took off 6 bases at V and 3 bases at J, with 15 bases between the two ends. This CDR3 has 13 amino acids.